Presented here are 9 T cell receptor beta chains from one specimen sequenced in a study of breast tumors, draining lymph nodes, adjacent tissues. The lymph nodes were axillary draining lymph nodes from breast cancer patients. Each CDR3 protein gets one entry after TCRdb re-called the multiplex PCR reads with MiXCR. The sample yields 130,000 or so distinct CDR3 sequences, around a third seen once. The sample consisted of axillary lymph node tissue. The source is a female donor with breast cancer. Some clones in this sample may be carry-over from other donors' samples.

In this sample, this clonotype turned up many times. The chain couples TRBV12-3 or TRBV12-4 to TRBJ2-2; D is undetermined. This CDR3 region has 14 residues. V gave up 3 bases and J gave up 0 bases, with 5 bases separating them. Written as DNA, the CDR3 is TGTGCCAGCAGTTTGGGCCCGAACACCGGGGAGCTGTTTTTT. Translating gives CASSLGPNTGELFF.

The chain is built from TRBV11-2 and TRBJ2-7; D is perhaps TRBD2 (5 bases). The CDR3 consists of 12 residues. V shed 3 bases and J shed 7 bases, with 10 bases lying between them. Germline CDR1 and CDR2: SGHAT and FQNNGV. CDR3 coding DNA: TGTGCCAGCAGCTTGCCGCCGGGGGAGCAGTACGTC. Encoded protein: CASSLPPGEQYV.

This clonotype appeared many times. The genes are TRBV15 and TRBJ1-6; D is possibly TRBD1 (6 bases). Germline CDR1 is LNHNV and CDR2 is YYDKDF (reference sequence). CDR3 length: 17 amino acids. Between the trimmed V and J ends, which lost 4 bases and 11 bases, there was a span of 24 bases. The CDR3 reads CATSTLKAGTGRPPLHF. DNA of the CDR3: TGTGCCACCAGCACTCTCAAGGCTGGTACAGGGCGGCCACCCCTCCACTTT.

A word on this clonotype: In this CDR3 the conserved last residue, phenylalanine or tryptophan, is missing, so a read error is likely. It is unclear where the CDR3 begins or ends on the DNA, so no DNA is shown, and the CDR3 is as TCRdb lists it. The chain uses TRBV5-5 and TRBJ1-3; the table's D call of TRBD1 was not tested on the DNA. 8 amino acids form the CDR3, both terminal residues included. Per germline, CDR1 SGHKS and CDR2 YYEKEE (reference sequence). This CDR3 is CASNGQGG.

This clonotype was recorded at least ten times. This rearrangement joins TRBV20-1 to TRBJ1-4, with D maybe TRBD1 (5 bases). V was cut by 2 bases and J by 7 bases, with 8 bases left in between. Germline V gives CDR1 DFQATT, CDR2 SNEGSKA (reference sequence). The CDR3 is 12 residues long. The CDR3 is CSARQGVEKLFF. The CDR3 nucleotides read TGCAGTGCTAGACAGGGTGTTGAAAAACTGTTTTTT.

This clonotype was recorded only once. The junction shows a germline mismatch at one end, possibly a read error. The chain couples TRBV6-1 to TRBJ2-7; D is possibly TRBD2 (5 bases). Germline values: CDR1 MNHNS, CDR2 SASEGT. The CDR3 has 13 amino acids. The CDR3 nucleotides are TGTGCCAGCAGGCCAGGACTTTCCTACGGGCAGTACTTC. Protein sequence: CASRPGLSYGQYF.

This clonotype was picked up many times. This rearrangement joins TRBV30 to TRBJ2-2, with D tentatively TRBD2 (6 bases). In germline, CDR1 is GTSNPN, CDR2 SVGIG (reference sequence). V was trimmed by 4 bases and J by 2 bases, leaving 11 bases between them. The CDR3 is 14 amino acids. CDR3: CAWIKGTNTGELFF. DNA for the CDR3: TGTGCCTGGATAAAGGGGACTAACACCGGGGAGCTGTTTTTT. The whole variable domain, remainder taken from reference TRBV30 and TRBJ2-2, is SQTIHQWPATLVQPVGSPLSLECTVEGTSNPNLYWYRQAAGRGLQLLFYSVGIGQISSEVPQNLSASRPQDRQFILSSKKLLLSDSGFYLCAWIKGTNTGELFFGEGSRLTVL.

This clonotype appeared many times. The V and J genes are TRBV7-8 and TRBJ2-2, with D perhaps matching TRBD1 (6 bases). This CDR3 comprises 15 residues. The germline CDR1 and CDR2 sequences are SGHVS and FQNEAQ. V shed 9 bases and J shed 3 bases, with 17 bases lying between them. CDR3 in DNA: TGTGCCAGTCCAACCCGGGACACTTACACCGGGGAGCTGTTTTTT. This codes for CASPTRDTYTGELFF.

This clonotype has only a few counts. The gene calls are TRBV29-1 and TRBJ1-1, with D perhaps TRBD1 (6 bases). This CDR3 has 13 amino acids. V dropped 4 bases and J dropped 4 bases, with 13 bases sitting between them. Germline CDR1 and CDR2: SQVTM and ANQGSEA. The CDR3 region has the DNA TGCAGCGTTGGGGGGGCGGCGGGCACTGAAGCTTTCTTT. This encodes CSVGGAAGTEAFF.